This TCR beta chain was sequenced in a study of monozygotic twins with inflammatory bowel disease. TCRdb re-called the 5' RACE reads, yielding one record per CDR3 amino acid sequence without DNA. The sample totals approximately 330,000 distinct CDR3 sequences. Per donor, over 2 ml of blood was collected and frozen. This CDR3 is 15 amino acids long. The sample comprised blood. This clonotype originated in a human donor with ulcerative colitis or Crohn's disease, or a healthy co-twin of an affected twin (not recorded which). The V call is TRBV12-3 or TRBV12-4, the J call TRBJ2-2. CDR3 loop: CASTWYLNITGELFF.